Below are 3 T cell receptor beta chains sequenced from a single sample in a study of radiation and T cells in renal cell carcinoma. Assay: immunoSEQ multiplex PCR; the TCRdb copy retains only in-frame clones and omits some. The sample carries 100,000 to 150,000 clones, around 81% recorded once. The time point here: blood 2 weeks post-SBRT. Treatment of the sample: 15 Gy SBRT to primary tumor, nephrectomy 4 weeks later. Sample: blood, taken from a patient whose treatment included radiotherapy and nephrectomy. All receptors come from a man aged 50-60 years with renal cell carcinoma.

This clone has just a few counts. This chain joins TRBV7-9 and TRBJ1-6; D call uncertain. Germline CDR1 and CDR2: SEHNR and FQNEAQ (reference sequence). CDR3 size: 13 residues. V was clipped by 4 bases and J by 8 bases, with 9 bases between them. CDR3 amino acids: CASSSRTDSPLHF. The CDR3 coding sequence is TGTGCCAGCAGCTCGCGGACCGATTCACCCCTCCACTTT.

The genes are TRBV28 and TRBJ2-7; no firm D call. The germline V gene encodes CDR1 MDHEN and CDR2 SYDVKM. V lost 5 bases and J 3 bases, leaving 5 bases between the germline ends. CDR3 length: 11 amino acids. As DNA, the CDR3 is TGTGCCAGCAGTACCATCTACGAGCAGTACTTC. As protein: CASSTIYEQYF. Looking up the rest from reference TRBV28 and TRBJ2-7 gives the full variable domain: DVKVTQSSRYLVKRTGEKVFLECVQDMDHENMFWYRQDPGLGLRLIYFSYDVKMKEKGDIPEGYSVSREKKERFSLILESASTNQTSMYLCASSTIYEQYFGPGTRLTVT.

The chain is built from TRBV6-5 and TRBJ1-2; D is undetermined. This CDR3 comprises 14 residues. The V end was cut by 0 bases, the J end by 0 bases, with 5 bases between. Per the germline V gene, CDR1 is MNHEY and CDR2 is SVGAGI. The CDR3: CASSYSFANYGYTF. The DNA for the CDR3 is TGTGCCAGCAGTTACTCGTTTGCTAACTATGGCTACACCTTC.